A single sample is the source of the 13 T cell receptor beta chains below, sequenced in a study of T cell repertoires in cytomegalovirus infection (dated by TCRdb to about 2019). No antigen is known for these receptors. The treatment or condition tag for this specimen amounts to: in vitro stimulation with specific CMV peptide epitopes to enrich CMV-specific T cells. The instrument given in TCRdb is Illumina HiSeq 1500. The public reads were reanalyzed by TCRdb: fastp trimming at Q25, MiXCR alignment, in-frame beta chains only. All rows with the same CDR3 protein become a single entry with the most common DNA and genes. The sample profile shows roughly 150,000 distinct CDR3 sequences; about 22% of them were found once. 25% of the sample rests with the top ten. The sample consisted of CD8+ T cells from cultured PBMCs, taken from culture after CMV antigen stimulation. The receptors derive from a human donor in good health (CMV status not recorded). Some clones in this sample may be carry-over from other donors' samples.

The sample holds a few counts of this clonotype. The rearrangement uses TRBV7-9 and TRBJ1-1; D remains ambiguous. Trimming stripped 5 bases from V and 2 bases from J, with 12 bases between. CDR1 and CDR2 (germline): SEHNR, FQNEAQ (reference sequence). The CDR3 consists of 14 residues. The CDR3 nucleotides are TGTGCCAGCAGCCTGGGAGGGCCCAACACTGAAGCTTTCTTT. Translation: CASSLGGPNTEAFF. The full variable domain, its missing parts supplied by reference TRBV7-9 and TRBJ1-1, is DTGVSQNPRHKITKRGQNVTFRCDPISEHNRLYWYRQTLGQGPEFLTYFQNEAQLEKSRLLSDRFSAERPKGSFSTLEIQRTEQGDSAMYLCASSLGGPNTEAFFGQGTRLTVV.

There are a few counts of this clonotype. The CDR3 protein is CASSSVMAGAYEQYF. CDR3 sequence (DNA): TGTGCCAGCAGTTCCGTGATGGCGGGGGCCTACGAGCAGTACTTC. The chain joins TRBV6-2 or TRBV6-3 to TRBJ2-7; TRBD2 aligns across 7 bases. CDR1 MNHEY and CDR2 SVGEGT come from the germline V gene. CDR3 size: 15 residues. The trim removed 4 bases at V and 2 bases at J, leaving 8 bases unmatched.

Only a few counts were recorded for this clonotype. This chain joins TRBV19 and TRBJ2-7; TRBD1 agrees at 11 bases. Trimming removed 6 bases from V and 3 bases from J; junction bases left unmatched: 10. Germline V gene sequence: CDR1 LNHDA, CDR2 SQIVND (reference sequence). CDR3 size: 16 residues. CDR3 nucleotide sequence: TGTGCCAGTAGCCTTGCCGGGACAGGGGGTGGCTACGAGCAGTACTTC. Translating gives CASSLAGTGGGYEQYF. Together with reference TRBV19 and TRBJ2-7, the CDR3 gives the full variable domain: DGGITQSPKYLFRKEGQNVTLSCEQNLNHDAMYWYRQDPGQGLRLIYYSQIVNDFQKGDIAEGYSVSREKKESFPLTVTSAQKNPTAFYLCASSLAGTGGGYEQYFGPGTRLTVT.

The chain is built from TRBV6-2 or TRBV6-3 and TRBJ1-2; no definite D call. CDR1 and CDR2 from the germline V gene are MNHEY and SVGEGT. V shed 7 bases and J shed 1 base, with 10 bases lying between them. This CDR3 has 13 amino acids. The CDR3 reads CASTRSRNYGYTF. DNA of the CDR3: TGTGCCAGCACTCGATCACGTAACTATGGCTACACCTTC.

The sample holds a few counts of this clonotype. The chain is built from TRBV12-3 or TRBV12-4 and TRBJ1-4, with D unclear. V was shortened by 3 bases and J by 0 bases, with 8 bases between the two germline ends. This CDR3 contains 15 residues. CDR3: CASSLFPSTNEKLFF. The CDR3 coding sequence is TGTGCCAGCAGTTTGTTTCCCTCAACTAATGAAAAACTGTTTTTT.

This clonotype turned up a few times. The gene calls are TRBV12-3 or TRBV12-4 and TRBJ1-6, with 7 positions matching TRBD1. The CDR3 extends over 12 amino acids. Losses at the gene ends were 5 bases for V and 10 bases for J; bases not matched to a gene: 2. CDR3 region: CASSIQGSPLHF. CDR3 DNA: TGTGCCAGCAGTATACAGGGGTCACCCCTCCACTTT.

This clonotype was detected only a few times. This chain connects TRBV7-9 to TRBJ2-3; either TRBD1 or TRBD2 may fit D (5 bases each). V shed 5 bases and J shed 1 base, with 13 bases lying between them. Germline lookup yields CDR1 SEHNR and CDR2 FQNEAQ (reference sequence). The CDR3 covers 15 residues. CDR3 nucleotides: TGTGCCAGCAGCCCCGAGGGGCGTCGCACAGATACGCAGTATTTT. Protein: CASSPEGRRTDTQYF.

This rearrangement joins TRBV4-1 to TRBJ1-5, with D unresolved. There are 16 residues in the CDR3. V dropped 0 bases and J dropped 3 bases, with 12 bases sitting between them. Germline V gives CDR1 MGHRA, CDR2 YSYEKL. The CDR3 bases are TGCGCCAGCAGCCAAGATCACGGCTTTTTCAATCAGCCCCAGCATTTT. It codes for CASSQDHGFFNQPQHF.

This clonotype turned up a few times. The chain is built from TRBV27 and TRBJ2-7; D is unresolved. Germline V CDR1 and CDR2: MNHEY, SMNVEV (reference sequence). V lost 5 bases and J 0 bases, leaving 11 bases between the germline ends. The CDR3 sequence is 14 residues long. This CDR3 is CASSPVLSSYEQYF. CDR3 nucleotide sequence: TGTGCCAGCAGTCCAGTCCTGAGCTCCTACGAGCAGTACTTC.

This clonotype was recorded a few times. This chain joins TRBV4-1 and TRBJ2-2; 12 bases are shared with TRBD2. The trim removed 4 bases at V and 8 bases at J, leaving 5 bases unmatched. Germline CDR1 reads MGHRA; CDR2 reads YSYEKL. CDR3 length: 15 amino acids. The CDR3 is CASSPVGTSGGELFF. CDR3 in DNA: TGCGCCAGCAGCCCCGTCGGGACTAGCGGGGGGGAGCTGTTTTTT.

The chain employs TRBV11-2 and TRBJ1-2; D not certain. This CDR3 has 14 residues. V was shortened by 5 bases and J by 4 bases, with 14 bases between the two germline ends. CDR1 is SGHAT and CDR2 is FQNNGV in the germline V gene. The CDR3 loop is CASSTENLFYGYTF. In DNA form, the CDR3 reads TGTGCCAGCAGCACCGAGAACCTATTCTATGGCTACACCTTC.

Details on this clonotype: This is likely a read error, given that the CDR3 carries no conserved phenylalanine or tryptophan at its end. DNA of the CDR3: TGTGCCAGCAGTTTTGACGACAGGATACCCTACGAGCAGTACTTA. It encodes CASSFDDRIPYEQYL. This chain connects TRBV12-3 or TRBV12-4 to TRBJ2-7; TRBD1 is a possible D gene (6 bases). V shed 3 bases and J shed 2 bases, with 14 bases lying between them. This CDR3 comprises 15 residues.

This clonotype turned up a few times. V gene TRBV7-2 combines with J gene TRBJ2-2; D may be TRBD1 or TRBD2 (6 bases each). The CDR3 extends over 16 amino acids. CDR1 and CDR2 from the germline V gene are SGHTA and FQGNSA. Trimming left V 5 bases short and J 2 bases short, with 15 bases between. CDR3 residues: CASSLEGGFNTGELFF. The CDR3 bases are TGTGCCAGCAGCCTAGAGGGGGGATTTAACACCGGGGAGCTGTTTTTT.